Listed below are T cell receptor beta chains from one sample, sequenced in a study of CD8+ T cells in alopecia areata. Assay used: immunoSEQ multiplex PCR; TCRdb lists only in-frame clones, some missing. The repertoire holds about 150,000 clones, with 45% to 55% as singletons. The material sequenced was CD8+ T cells sorted from blood, taken at week 0. The receptors shown here come from a human donor with alopecia areata. The CDR3 runs from the conserved cysteine through the conserved F or W. The D gene is left open where the match is weak. Part of the rows lack a size; the others show once, few, many or a class for expanded clones.

TRBD1	-	TRBV6-5	TRBJ2-7	CASAKPGQGAYEQYF	TGTGCCAGCGCAAAACCGGGACAGGGGGCTTACGAGCAGTACTTC
-	-	TRBV30	TRBJ1-1	CAWTVGFTEAFF	TGTGCCTGGACAGTAGGATTCACTGAAGCTTTCTTT
-	few	TRBV7-3	TRBJ2-7	CASSLWSRGGEQYF	TGTGCCAGCAGCTTATGGTCGCGAGGCGGGGAGCAGTACTTC
-	-	TRBV29-1	TRBJ1-2	CSVENGLGRESYTF	TGCAGCGTTGAGAACGGGTTAGGGAGAGAGAGCTACACCTTC
TRBD2	-	TRBV27	TRBJ2-5	CASSLLSSGGASETQYF	TGTGCCAGCAGTTTGCTCTCTAGCGGGGGGGCGTCGGAGACCCAGTACTTC
-	-	TRBV30	TRBJ2-1	CAWSVGANEQFF	TGTGCCTGGAGTGTAGGGGCAAATGAGCAGTTCTTC
TRBD1	-	TRBV25-1	TRBJ1-1	CASSVDRKNTEAFF	TGTGCCAGCAGTGTGGACAGGAAGAACACTGAAGCTTTCTTT
TRBD1	-	TRBV10-2	TRBJ1-2	CASSESISGTGYTNYGYTF	TGCGCCAGCAGTGAGTCGATCTCCGGGACAGGCTATACTAACTATGGCTACACCTTC
-	-	TRBV6-1	TRBJ1-1	CASRENTEAFF	TGTGCCAGCAGGGAGAACACTGAAGCTTTCTTT
-	-	TRBV29-1	TRBJ2-5	CSVDAGDKTQYF	TGCAGCGTTGATGCAGGGGATAAGACCCAGTACTTC
-	-	TRBV29-1	TRBJ2-1	CSVAGGGNNEQFF	TGCAGCGTTGCCGGGGGAGGCAACAATGAGCAGTTCTTC
-	-	TRBV30	TRBJ2-3	CAWGFGDTDTQYF	TGTGCCTGGGGGTTCGGCGACACAGATACGCAGTATTTT
-	-	TRBV6-1	TRBJ2-7	CASRVRQESLYEQYF	TGTGCCAGCCGGGTCAGACAGGAGAGCCTCTACGAGCAGTACTTC
-	few	TRBV6-5	TRBJ2-1	CASSYGLGYEQFF	TGTGCCAGCAGTTACGGCCTAGGCTATGAGCAGTTCTTC